Sequencing of this T cell receptor (beta chain) was carried out in a study of blood T cells in healthy people across ages. A second PCR of about 7 to 12 cycles used a sample-barcoded 5' primer and a J-beta primer mix. TCRdb re-derived calls from the 5' RACE reads in MiXCR, one entry per CDR3 protein. This table holds 730,000 or so distinct CDR3 sequences, roughly 41% found once. This CDR3 has 13 amino acids. Germline lookup yields CDR1 SGHRS and CDR2 YFSETQ. V was trimmed by 7 bases and J by 2 bases, leaving 12 bases between them. The chain joins TRBV5-1 to TRBJ1-2, with D tentatively TRBD1 (5 bases). The source material was blood. The origin of this receptor is a woman aged 60-75 years in good health. The CDR3 protein is CASGGTANYGYTF. The CDR3 coding sequence is TGCGCCAGCGGAGGGACGGCAAACTATGGCTACACCTTC.